This TCR beta chain was sequenced during a study of beta chain features in type 1 diabetes. The study's findings and limits: Cells expressing TCR highly could be over-represented by cDNA sequencing. A PCR bias possibly favoring shorter templates would apply equally to patients and controls. In comparison with healthy donors, patients had naive, central memory and Treg TCRB repertoires that appeared more similar.

This clone was seen only a few times. As yet, its antigen is unknown. Purity of each sorted population was above 95%. Trimming removed 1 base at V and 6 bases at J, with 6 bases between. In germline, CDR1 is SQVTM, CDR2 ANQGSEA. CDR3 size: 12 residues. Expressed TCRB transcripts were sequenced because the entire RNA isolate underwent reverse transcription. Some clones are missing from TCRdb's copy, which holds only in-frame ones; the method was immunoSEQ multiplex PCR. The top ten clones hold about 0.02% of a sample with 810,000 or so clones, 17% of them seen once. This chain connects TRBV29-1 to TRBJ2-2; D unclear. The sequenced material came from naive CD4+ T cells from blood. This TCR came from a woman in her late teens or twenties in good health. The CDR3 loop is CSVEGQAGELFF. In DNA, the CDR3 is TGCAGCGTTGAAGGTCAAGCCGGGGAGCTGTTTTTT.